This TCR beta chain originates from a study of control samples from healthy donors and cancer patients. In this sample, this clone turned up once. The V end was cut by 0 bases, the J end by 8 bases, with 7 bases between. CDR3 length: 12 amino acids. Germline V gene data show CDR1 as MGHDK and CDR2 as SYGVNS. Assay used: immunoSEQ multiplex PCR; TCRdb lists only in-frame clones, some missing. Of about 130,000 clones in the sample, about 93% were seen once. The clonotype was recovered from a man between 60 and 70 years old with colorectal cancer. V is TRBV25-1 and J is TRBJ1-2; D gene ambiguous. Sample: PBMCs. The CDR3 DNA sequence: TGTGCCAGCAGTGAATATGAGGTGGGCTACACCTTC. Translating gives CASSEYEVGYTF.